The 29 T cell receptor beta chains reported below all come from one sample, sequenced in a study of cytotoxic CD8 clonotypes in ibrutinib-treated CLL. Profiled with immunoSEQ multiplex PCR; TCRdb holds only in-frame clones, not every one. Here the sample spans approximately 330,000 clones, around four fifths being singletons. Material: PBMCs, obtained before ibrutinib treatment. The receptor set was obtained from a human donor with chronic lymphocytic leukemia.

A single count supports this clone. The chain links TRBV9 to TRBJ2-1; tentative D call: TRBD2 (6 bases). V shed 0 bases and J shed 6 bases, with 10 bases lying between them. The CDR3 totals 14 residues. In germline, CDR1 is SGDLS, CDR2 YYNGEE. The DNA of the CDR3 is TGTGCCAGCAGCGTAGGGGCGGGGCCCAATGAGCAGTTCTTC. Protein product: CASSVGAGPNEQFF.

This clone was found a few times. This chain connects TRBV5-6 to TRBJ2-7; the match to TRBD1 covers 8 bases. Germline V gene lookup returns CDR1 SGHDT and CDR2 YYEEEE. J was trimmed by 6 bases and V by 1 base; bases with no gene match: 3. CDR3 length: 13 amino acids. In DNA, the CDR3 is TGTGCCAGCAGCTTGACAGGGGGAGGCGAGCAGTACTTC. Amino acids: CASSLTGGGEQYF.

The DNA for the CDR3 is TGTGCCAGCAGAGAGCCGTGGGGAGCTGAGCAGTTCTTC. The encoded protein is CASREPWGAEQFF. The J gene is TRBJ2-1, the V gene TRBV11-2, with D possibly matching TRBD2 (5 bases). The V end was cut by 6 bases, the J end by 9 bases, with 15 bases between. The CDR3 totals 13 residues. Germline values: CDR1 SGHAT, CDR2 FQNNGV.

In its sample, this clone was seen a few times. The V and J genes are TRBV2 and TRBJ2-5; possible D gene TRBD2, 6 bases. The CDR3 has 13 residues. Trimming removed 6 bases from V and 2 bases from J, with 10 bases in between. Per germline, CDR1 SNHLY and CDR2 FYNNEI. The CDR3: CASRTSRQETQYF. In DNA form, the CDR3 reads TGTGCCAGCAGAACTAGCAGACAAGAGACCCAGTACTTC.

The rearrangement links TRBV5-1 to TRBJ2-7, with TRBD2 identical over 9 bases. Germline V gene sequence: CDR1 SGHRS, CDR2 YFSETQ. V was clipped by 2 bases and J by 2 bases; unmatched bases: 5. The CDR3 loop spans 15 amino acids. CDR3 DNA sequence: TGCGCCAGCAGCTTCCTAGCGGGGAGCCCCTACGAGCAGTACTTC. This codes for CASSFLAGSPYEQYF. Full variable domain (missing parts from reference TRBV5-1 and TRBJ2-7): KAGVTQTPRYLIKTRGQQVTLSCSPISGHRSVSWYQQTPGQGLQFLFEYFSETQRNKGNFPGRFSGRQFSNSRSEMNVSTLELGDSALYLCASSFLAGSPYEQYFGPGTRLTVT.

The chain recombines TRBV6-5 with TRBJ2-3; no clear D gene. The V gene's germline CDR1 is MNHEY and CDR2 SVGAGI. V lost 0 bases to trimming and J lost 4 bases, with 14 bases between them. The CDR3 consists of 16 residues. DNA for the CDR3: TGTGCCAGCAGTTACTCCCGGACCCCTTGGCCAGATACGCAGTATTTT. Translating it yields CASSYSRTPWPDTQYF.

Comments on this clone: This same CDR3 is encoded by further DNA sequences in the sample. The rearrangement uses TRBV2 and TRBJ2-7, with D perhaps matching TRBD1 (5 bases). CDR1 and CDR2 (germline): SNHLY, FYNNEI. V shed 4 bases and J shed 2 bases, with 12 bases lying between them. CDR3 length: 14 residues. CDR3 region: CASSVGTGPYEQYF. In DNA, the CDR3 is TGTGCCAGCAGTGTGGGAACAGGTCCCTACGAGCAGTACTTC.

This clone was found a few times. This chain connects TRBV30 to TRBJ1-5; maybe TRBD1 (5 bases). The V and J ends lost 2 bases and 6 bases respectively, with 11 bases between them. CDR1 and CDR2 from the germline V gene are GTSNPN and SVGIG (reference sequence). CDR3 size: 13 residues. The CDR3 loop is CAWSQGFGQPQHF. CDR3 nucleotides: TGTGCCTGGAGTCAGGGTTTTGGTCAGCCCCAGCATTTT.

The chain combines TRBV6-5 with TRBJ2-7; unclear D gene. Germline V lookup: CDR1 MNHEY, CDR2 SVGAGI. V was clipped by 5 bases and J by 3 bases, with 11 bases between them. CDR3 length equals 13 residues. CDR3 in DNA: TGTGCCAGCAGTGATCCAGTCGGCTACGAGCAGTACTTC. Its translation: CASSDPVGYEQYF.

The genes are TRBV5-6 and TRBJ2-5; 7 nucleotides line up with TRBD1. The V gene end was trimmed by 4 bases and the J gene end by 10 bases; junction bases not matched to a gene: 19. Germline CDR1 and CDR2: SGHDT and YYEEEE. The CDR3 totals 16 residues. CDR3 sequence (DNA): TGTGCCAGCAGCCCGAGTAGACAGGGACAATGGAAAGTCCAGTACTTC. This translates into CASSPSRQGQWKVQYF.

In its sample, this clone was seen many times. The rearrangement uses TRBV6-6 and TRBJ1-4; D ambiguous. The CDR3 consists of 15 residues. V was cut by 0 bases and J by 6 bases, with 11 bases left in between. Germline V CDR1 and CDR2: MNHNY, SVGAGI (reference sequence). The CDR3 DNA is TGTGCCAGCAGTTACTCGATCGCAGGTTATGAAAAACTGTTTTTT. Translation: CASSYSIAGYEKLFF.

CDR3 region: CASSPTREYGYTF. The CDR3 DNA follows: TGTGCCAGCAGTCCTACCCGGGAGTATGGCTACACCTTC. The V gene is TRBV28, the J gene TRBJ1-2; the D is unclear. Trimming removed 5 bases at V and 5 bases at J, with 12 bases between. Germline values: CDR1 MDHEN, CDR2 SYDVKM. CDR3 length: 13 residues.

The V call is TRBV18, the J call TRBJ2-3; 7 bases fit TRBD2. The CDR3 runs to 17 residues. With V trimmed by 0 bases and J by 5 bases, 11 bases remained unmatched. CDR1 is KGHSH, CDR2 LQKENI, per germline. CDR3 in DNA: TGTGCCAGCTCACCACCGAGCAGCGGGACTCTGAGAGATACGCAGTATTTT. Encoded protein: CASSPPSSGTLRDTQYF.

The V and J genes are TRBV6-5 and TRBJ2-3; D is possibly TRBD2 (6 bases). Between the trimmed V and J ends, which lost 5 bases and 3 bases, there was a span of 15 bases. CDR1 is MNHEY, CDR2 SVGAGI, per germline. The CDR3 totals 15 residues. The CDR3 DNA reads TGTGCCAGCAGTCCTAAGGGAGGCAGGACAGATACGCAGTATTTT. Its translation: CASSPKGGRTDTQYF.

The V and J genes are TRBV4-2 and TRBJ2-7; the match to TRBD1 covers 8 bases. The ends lost 3 bases at V and 3 bases at J; junction bases unmatched: 13. There are 17 residues in the CDR3. Germline V gene lookup returns CDR1 LGHNA and CDR2 YNFKEQ. The chain's CDR3 is CASSQYPPTGGSYEQYF. As DNA, the CDR3 is TGTGCCAGCAGCCAGTATCCCCCTACAGGGGGAAGCTACGAGCAGTACTTC.

The chain couples TRBV19 to TRBJ2-2; TRBD1 might be the D (5 bases). The CDR3 sequence is 13 residues long. V lost 8 bases and J lost 1, with 8 bases in between. CDR1 LNHDA and CDR2 SQIVND come from the germline V gene (reference sequence). CDR3 nucleotide sequence: TGTGCCAGTGCTACAGGGAACACCGGGGAGCTGTTTTTT. Translating it yields CASATGNTGELFF. The full variable domain, rest sourced from reference TRBV19 and TRBJ2-2, is DGGITQSPKYLFRKEGQNVTLSCEQNLNHDAMYWYRQDPGQGLRLIYYSQIVNDFQKGDIAEGYSVSREKKESFPLTVTSAQKNPTAFYLCASATGNTGELFFGEGSRLTVL.

The chain recombines TRBV9 with TRBJ2-3; 10 bases fit TRBD2. Germline V gene lookup returns CDR1 SGDLS and CDR2 YYNGEE. Trimming took 3 bases from V and 0 from J; bases not matched to a gene: 4. This CDR3 has 16 amino acids. The CDR3 sequence is CASSGGLAESTDTQYF. CDR3 DNA sequence: TGTGCCAGCAGCGGAGGACTAGCGGAGAGCACAGATACGCAGTATTTT.

The chain uses TRBV5-1 and TRBJ2-3, with D possibly called TRBD1 or TRBD2 (6 bases each). The CDR3 is 18 amino acids. Germline CDR1 and CDR2: SGHRS and YFSETQ. Trimming took off 3 bases at V and 2 bases at J, with 22 bases between the two ends. CDR3 in amino acids: CASSWSLGGSWVTDTQYF. The DNA of the CDR3 is TGCGCCAGCAGCTGGTCCCTAGGGGGGAGTTGGGTCACAGATACGCAGTATTTT.

Comment on this clone: One end of the junction fails to match germline, which may point to a read error. DNA of the CDR3: TGTGCCAGTAGTTACCTTGTGGATCGGACTGAAGCTTTCTTT. Translated: CASSYLVDRTEAFF. This rearrangement joins TRBV6-6 to TRBJ1-1; D ambiguous. The germline gives CDR1 MNHNY, CDR2 SVGAGI (reference sequence). This CDR3 has 14 residues.

The chain combines TRBV2 with TRBJ1-1, with D possibly being TRBD1 (5 bases). In germline, CDR1 is SNHLY, CDR2 FYNNEI. CDR3 size: 16 residues. V was cut by 4 bases and J by 2 bases, with 17 bases left in between. The CDR3 loop is CASSVYGAGLNTEAFF. DNA of the CDR3: TGTGCCAGCAGTGTTTACGGGGCCGGGCTAAACACTGAAGCTTTCTTT.

V and J are TRBV6-5 and TRBJ2-7; D is uncertain. Trimming took 2 bases from V and 10 from J, leaving 9 bases between them. Germline-derived CDR1 and CDR2 are MNHEY and SVGAGI. There are 11 residues in the CDR3. Here the CDR3 reads CASSYVGDQYF. For the CDR3, the DNA is TGTGCCAGCAGTTACGTTGGTGATCAGTACTTC.

J is TRBJ2-2 and V is TRBV30; TRBD1 agrees at 9 bases. Germline V gene data show CDR1 as GTSNPN and CDR2 as SVGIG (reference sequence). The CDR3 length is 14 residues. The J segment lost 7 bases and the V segment lost 3 bases, leaving 6 bases of the junction unmatched. The CDR3 DNA is TGTGCCTGGAGCCCGGGGACAGGGATCGGGGAGCTGTTTTTT. Protein product: CAWSPGTGIGELFF.

The chain combines TRBV30 with TRBJ1-5, with D unclear. Germline V lookup: CDR1 GTSNPN, CDR2 SVGIG (reference sequence). V was clipped by 1 base and J by 6 bases, with 13 bases between them. The CDR3 covers 14 residues. The CDR3, as DNA: TGTGCCTGGAGTGCCCAATGGGGAGGTCAGCCCCAGCATTTT. Translated: CAWSAQWGGQPQHF.

This sequence joins TRBV6-4 and TRBJ2-3; tentative D call: TRBD2 (6 bases). Germline V CDR1 and CDR2: MRHNA, SNTAGT. This CDR3 comprises 15 residues. Trimming shortened V by 4 bases and J by 2 bases, and 13 bases separated the two germline ends. The CDR3 spells CASSGVAGTTDTQYF. As DNA, the CDR3 is TGTGCCAGCAGTGGAGTGGCGGGGACCACAGATACGCAGTATTTT.

The V and J genes are TRBV27 and TRBJ1-4; possible D gene TRBD1, 5 bases. The CDR3 is made up of 16 amino acids. V was trimmed by 6 bases and J by 4 bases, leaving 18 bases between them. Germline loops: CDR1 MNHEY, CDR2 SMNVEV (reference sequence). CDR3 loop: CASSRSGGGDNEKLFF. CDR3 DNA: TGTGCCAGCAGCCGATCGGGGGGAGGGGATAATGAAAAACTGTTTTTT.

A single count supports this clone. CDR3 residues: CASSDGTGKSGANVLTF. CDR3 nucleotides: TGCGCCAGCAGCGACGGGACAGGGAAGTCTGGGGCCAACGTCCTGACTTTC. The gene calls are TRBV5-1 and TRBJ2-6; the match to TRBD1 covers 9 bases. The CDR3 is made up of 17 amino acids. Germline CDR1 is SGHRS and CDR2 is YFSETQ. The V gene end was trimmed by 4 bases and the J gene end by 1 base; junction bases not matched to a gene: 6. Complete variable domain (other parts from reference TRBV5-1 and TRBJ2-6): KAGVTQTPRYLIKTRGQQVTLSCSPISGHRSVSWYQQTPGQGLQFLFEYFSETQRNKGNFPGRFSGRQFSNSRSEMNVSTLELGDSALYLCASSDGTGKSGANVLTFGAGSRLTVL.

The rearrangement joins TRBV6-4 to TRBJ1-1, with a tentative D call TRBD1 (5 bases). Trimming shortened V by 5 bases and J by 4 bases, and 14 bases separated the two germline ends. CDR1 is MRHNA and CDR2 is SNTAGT in the germline V gene. The CDR3 sequence is 14 residues long. CDR3 sequence (DNA): TGTGCCAGCAGTCTCCAGGGTTTTAGCACTGAAGCTTTCTTT. Its translation: CASSLQGFSTEAFF.

The chain combines TRBV13 with TRBJ2-2, with a possible D match to TRBD2 (5 bases). CDR1 and CDR2 from the germline V gene are PRHDT and FYEKMQ (reference sequence). V gave up 7 bases and J gave up 2 bases, with 20 bases separating them. This CDR3 comprises 17 residues. CDR3 sequence reads: CASKDAFTRTNTGELFF. The CDR3 DNA follows: TGTGCCAGCAAAGACGCCTTCACCCGGACTAACACCGGGGAGCTGTTTTTT.

The V call is TRBV4-3, the J call TRBJ1-5; a weak D match, TRBD1 (6 bases). Between the trimmed V and J ends, which lost 0 bases and 4 bases, there was a span of 10 bases. CDR1 is LGHNA and CDR2 is YSLEER in the germline V gene. This CDR3 spans 15 amino acids. The CDR3 bases are TGCGCCAGCAGCCAAGATTTACAGGGAAATCAGCCCCAGCATTTT. Its translation is CASSQDLQGNQPQHF.